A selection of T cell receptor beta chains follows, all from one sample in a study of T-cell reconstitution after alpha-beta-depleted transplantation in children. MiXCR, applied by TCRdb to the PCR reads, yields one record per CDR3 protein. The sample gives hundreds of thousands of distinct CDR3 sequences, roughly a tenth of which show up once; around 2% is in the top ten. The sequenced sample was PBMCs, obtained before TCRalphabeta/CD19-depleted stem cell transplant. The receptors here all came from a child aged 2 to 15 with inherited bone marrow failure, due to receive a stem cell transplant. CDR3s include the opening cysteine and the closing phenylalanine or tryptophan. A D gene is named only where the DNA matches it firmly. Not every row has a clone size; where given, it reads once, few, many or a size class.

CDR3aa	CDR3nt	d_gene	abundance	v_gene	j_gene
CASSLRGHGVNTIYF	TGTGCCAGCAGTTTAAGGGGGCACGGGGTAAACACCATATATTTT	TRBD1	NA	TRBV27	TRBJ1-3
CASSLSSGQGKFF	TGTGCCAGCAGTTTATCTTCCGGACAGGGGAAGTTCTTC	TRBD1	few	TRBV12-3/TRBV12-4	TRBJ2-1
CASSQGPGLAGRGSGELFF	TGCGCCAGCAGCCAAGGCCCCGGACTAGCCGGTAGAGGTTCCGGGGAGCTGTTTTTT	TRBD2	NA	TRBV4-1	TRBJ2-2
CAISEWTLGGYGYTF	TGTGCCATCAGTGAGTGGACACTGGGGGGGTATGGCTACACCTTC	NA	many	TRBV10-3	TRBJ1-2
CASRPLVWEGHTGELFF	TGTGCCAGCAGGCCCCTTGTGTGGGAGGGCCACACCGGGGAGCTGTTTTTT	TRBD2	many	TRBV6-2/TRBV6-3	TRBJ2-2
CASSGTSGRRAYEQYF	TGTGCCAGCAGCGGGACTAGCGGGAGGAGGGCCTACGAGCAGTACTTC	TRBD2	few	TRBV2	TRBJ2-7
CSASRLAGSTGELFF	TGCAGTGCTAGCCGTCTAGCGGGAAGCACCGGGGAGCTGTTTTTT	TRBD2	NA	TRBV20-1	TRBJ2-2
CASRKWDRVGSGGTDTQYF	TGTGCCAGCAGAAAATGGGACAGGGTTGGTAGTGGCGGCACAGATACGCAGTATTTT	TRBD1	many	TRBV27	TRBJ2-3
CSASIIVNEKLFF	TGCAGTGCTAGTATTATAGTTAATGAAAAACTGTTTTTT	NA	NA	TRBV20-1	TRBJ1-4
CASSQERGPYEQYF	TGCGCCAGCAGCCAAGAAAGGGGCCCCTACGAGCAGTACTTC	NA	many	TRBV4-3	TRBJ2-7
CASSLAGGKVFF	TGTGCCAGCAGCTTGGCCGGGGGCAAAGTTTTCTTT	NA	many	TRBV7-8	TRBJ1-1
CSVEADPIRLSYNEQFF	TGCAGCGTTGAAGCCGATCCTATCAGACTAAGCTACAATGAGCAGTTCTTC	NA	NA	TRBV29-1	TRBJ2-1
CASSFYSGGGYEQYF	TGCGCCAGCAGCTTTTACTCCGGAGGGGGATACGAGCAGTACTTC	NA	many	TRBV5-1	TRBJ2-7